These 17 T cell receptor beta chains were all obtained from the same sample, sequenced in a study of T cell changes during pregnancy in multiple sclerosis. TCRdb's table, derived via immunoSEQ multiplex PCR, lists solely in-frame clones and lacks some. Counted here are roughly 31,000 clones, roughly nine tenths occurring once; the ten biggest clones make up roughly 7.4%. The sequences come from CD8+ T cells from peripheral blood mononuclear cells, collected before pregnancy. All receptors derive from a female donor with multiple sclerosis, enrolled in a pregnancy study.

The rearrangement links TRBV6-1 to TRBJ1-5; 9 nucleotides line up with TRBD1. The V and J ends lost 5 bases and 7 bases, in that order; junction bases with no gene match: 6. The CDR3 consists of 14 residues. Germline values: CDR1 MNHNS, CDR2 SASEGT. This CDR3 reads CASSSGTGYQPQHF. Written as DNA, the CDR3 is TGTGCCAGCAGTAGTGGGACAGGGTACCAGCCCCAGCATTTT.

The genes are TRBV5-1 and TRBJ1-2; the D is unclear. This CDR3 has 14 amino acids. The V gene lost 0 bases and the J gene lost 8 bases, with 14 bases spanning the gap. CDR1 and CDR2 from the germline V gene are SGHRS and YFSETQ. CDR3 in DNA: TGCGCCAGCAGCTTGGGGGAGACGGAGGGAGGCTACACCTTC. Translation gives CASSLGETEGGYTF. The complete variable domain, with remaining parts taken from reference TRBV5-1 and TRBJ1-2, reads KAGVTQTPRYLIKTRGQQVTLSCSPISGHRSVSWYQQTPGQGLQFLFEYFSETQRNKGNFPGRFSGRQFSNSRSEMNVSTLELGDSALYLCASSLGETEGGYTFGSGTRLTVV.

V is TRBV20-1 and J is TRBJ1-2, with no clear D. V was shortened by 5 bases and J by 8 bases, with 12 bases between the two germline ends. The CDR3 contains 11 residues. The germline V gene encodes CDR1 DFQATT and CDR2 SNEGSKA (reference sequence). Here the CDR3 DNA reads TGCAGTGCTCAATCCCTCGAGGGCTACACCTTC. Its protein is CSAQSLEGYTF.

The chain carries TRBV27 and TRBJ1-1; D gene uncertain. Germline CDR1 reads MNHEY; CDR2 reads SMNVEV (reference sequence). V lost 4 bases and J lost 11, with 17 bases in between. The CDR3 totals 13 residues. The CDR3 nucleotides read TGTGCCAGCAGTTCCCGGGAGTTTCTATCGGCTTTCTTT. Residues: CASSSREFLSAFF.

The chain is built from TRBV25-1 and TRBJ2-1, with TRBD2 matching over 10 bases. V dropped 1 base and J dropped 16; count of bases not matched to a gene: 4. The CDR3 totals 12 residues. CDR1 and CDR2 (germline): MGHDK, SYGVNS. The CDR3 nucleotides are TGTGCCAGCAGTGAATTCACTAGCGGGGTTTTCTTC. It codes for CASSEFTSGVFF.

V is TRBV23-1 and J is TRBJ2-7, with 7 bases identical to TRBD1. TRBV23-1 is an ORF; its function is uncertain. The V and J ends lost 6 bases and 5 bases, in that order; junction bases with no gene match: 7. The CDR3 extends over 13 amino acids. This CDR3 reads CASSDRVRDEQYF. Written as DNA, the CDR3 is TGCGCCAGCAGCGACAGGGTCCGGGACGAGCAGTACTTC.

This chain uses TRBV5-1 with TRBJ1-1; possibly TRBD1 for D (6 bases). V was shortened by 2 bases and J by 10 bases, with 18 bases between the two germline ends. CDR1 is SGHRS and CDR2 is YFSETQ in the germline V gene. CDR3 length equals 14 residues. The DNA of the CDR3 is TGCGCCAGCAGCTTAGACAGGTCGCCACCGTCAGCTTTCTTT. It codes for CASSLDRSPPSAFF.

Only one count was recorded for this clone. The J gene is TRBJ1-1, the V gene TRBV10-3; D remains ambiguous. V lost 7 bases and J 8 bases, leaving 17 bases between the germline ends. The CDR3 runs 13 residues. CDR1 is ENHRY, CDR2 SYGVKD, per germline. CDR3 sequence reads: CAITDDGIQEAFF. CDR3 sequence (DNA): TGTGCCATCACCGACGACGGGATACAGGAAGCTTTCTTT.

Comment on this clone: This sequence may be a read error, since a much larger clone differs from it by one base. The chain joins TRBV4-3 to TRBJ1-6; no clear D. Germline loops: CDR1 LGHNA, CDR2 YSLEER. The length of the CDR3 is 13 residues. CDR3 residues: CVSSGQHNSPLHF. CDR3 nucleotide sequence: TGCGTCAGCAGCGGGCAGCATAATTCACCCCTCCACTTT.

This clone was seen more than once but under ten times. The chain carries TRBV28 and TRBJ1-4; D call uncertain. The V gene lost 7 bases and the J gene lost 6 bases, with 15 bases spanning the gap. There are 14 residues in the CDR3. Germline V gene data show CDR1 as MDHEN and CDR2 as SYDVKM. The CDR3 reads CASTPLISHEKLFF. The CDR3 nucleotides read TGTGCCAGCACCCCCCTTATTAGTCATGAAAAACTGTTTTTT.

The chain employs TRBV9 and TRBJ2-1; 10 nucleotides match TRBD2. CDR3 length: 15 residues. Trimming cost V 2 bases and J 7 bases; bases outside gene matches: 6. Per the germline V gene, CDR1 is SGDLS and CDR2 is YYNGEE. CDR3: CASSVSSGGANEQFF. In DNA, the CDR3 is TGTGCCAGCAGCGTGTCGAGCGGGGGGGCGAATGAGCAGTTCTTC. Drawing the rest from reference TRBV9 and TRBJ2-1, the complete variable domain is DSGVTQTPKHLITATGQRVTLRCSPRSGDLSVYWYQQSLDQGLQFLIQYYNGEERAKGNILERFSAQQFPDLHSELNLSSLELGDSALYFCASSVSSGGANEQFFGPGTRLTVL.

This chain links TRBV4-3 with TRBJ1-4, with 7 bases identical to TRBD1. The CDR3 runs 15 residues. Per the germline V gene, CDR1 is LGHNA and CDR2 is YSLEER. J gave up 4 bases and V 3 bases, and 5 bases lay outside the gene matches. The CDR3 sequence is CASSQGDSINEKLFF. The DNA of the CDR3 is TGCGCCAGCAGCCAGGGGGACAGCATTAATGAAAAACTGTTTTTT.

V is TRBV4-2 and J is TRBJ2-7; 13 bases are a match to TRBD2. The CDR3 runs 16 residues. V lost 2 bases to trimming and J lost 5 bases; unmatched junction nucleotides: 6. Germline V CDR1 and CDR2: LGHNA, YNFKEQ. The CDR3 region is CASSQLLAGGQDEQYF. CDR3 nucleotide sequence: TGTGCCAGCAGCCAACTACTAGCGGGGGGGCAGGACGAGCAGTACTTC.

The chain recombines TRBV9 with TRBJ1-2, with 7 bases that match TRBD1. The CDR3 has 14 residues. V lost 3 bases to trimming and J lost 5 bases; unmatched junction nucleotides: 7. The germline gives CDR1 SGDLS, CDR2 YYNGEE. As DNA, the CDR3 is TGTGCCAGCAGCGCCCACGGGACAGATTATGGCTACACCTTC. This gives the protein CASSAHGTDYGYTF.

The chain carries TRBV6-1 and TRBJ2-1; perhaps TRBD1 as D (7 bases). Germline CDR1 and CDR2: MNHNS and SASEGT. Trimming took 7 bases from V and 8 from J, leaving 27 bases between them. The CDR3 is 17 residues long. The CDR3 loop reads CASNDAPGGTTVDEQFF. Here the CDR3 DNA reads TGTGCCAGCAATGACGCGCCAGGGGGGACAACAGTCGATGAGCAGTTCTTC.

V is TRBV30 and J is TRBJ1-2; tentative D call: TRBD1 (5 bases). Germline V lookup: CDR1 GTSNPN, CDR2 SVGIG (reference sequence). The CDR3 contains 13 residues. V was clipped by 2 bases and J by 4 bases, with 11 bases between them. CDR3 DNA sequence: TGTGCCTGGAGTTGGGGCCAGATCTATGGCTACACCTTC. Residues: CAWSWGQIYGYTF.

The chain carries TRBV4-1 and TRBJ1-5; D might be TRBD1 (5 bases). The CDR3 consists of 13 residues. CDR1 and CDR2 from the germline V gene are MGHRA and YSYEKL. The V gene lost 3 bases and the J gene lost 3 bases, with 6 bases spanning the gap. CDR3 residues: CASSHRVNQPQHF. In DNA form, the CDR3 reads TGCGCCAGCAGCCACAGGGTCAATCAGCCCCAGCATTTT.